The present T cell receptor beta chain was sequenced within a study of blood T cell repertoires in COVID-19. On the study more broadly: T cells, B-cell-depleted T cells, or PBMCs provided the cDNA or gDNA that served as material.

As processed by the authors: Amplification with reference gene primers provided the estimates of nucleated cell counts. The assay was immunoSEQ multiplex PCR, and TCRdb's table has in-frame clones only and misses some. The V and J calls and clone size are taken from that table; D and trimming were inferred from the DNA. Among hundreds of thousands of clones listed, approximately 90% were seen once. The CDR3 loop spans 13 amino acids. Deletions cut 4 bases from V and 5 bases from J, with 11 bases between. Germline values: CDR1 SGHTA, CDR2 FQGTGA. This clone was seen repeatedly, ten times or more. This sequence joins TRBV7-3 and TRBJ2-5; D is uncertain. The receptor comes from a woman under 40 who had recovered from COVID-19. Sequencing was done on a sample of peripheral blood. CDR3 protein: CASSSYHGETQYF. CDR3 nucleotide sequence: TGTGCCAGCAGCTCATATCACGGGGAGACCCAGTACTTC.